Below are 31 T cell receptor beta chains sequenced from a single sample in a study of shared clonotypes between healthy human individuals. Assay: immunoSEQ multiplex PCR; the TCRdb copy retains only in-frame clones and omits some. Among under 1,900,000 clones listed, around 98.5% were seen once. Source material: naive CD4+ T cells sorted from blood. Described subset: CD45RA+ positively selected. Receptor source: a man aged 25 to 45 in good health.

The chain links TRBV2 to TRBJ2-3; D may be TRBD2 (6 bases). This CDR3 comprises 14 residues. V shed 8 bases and J shed 2 bases, with 14 bases lying between them. Germline-derived CDR1 and CDR2 are SNHLY and FYNNEI. The CDR3: CASGRTSSTDTQYF. The CDR3 nucleotides are TGTGCCAGCGGGAGGACAAGTTCCACAGATACGCAGTATTTT.

The V and J genes are TRBV5-1 and TRBJ2-3; D is uncertain. Trimming stripped 4 bases from V and 1 base from J, with 10 bases between. Per germline, CDR1 SGHRS and CDR2 YFSETQ. The CDR3 has 14 residues. CDR3 sequence: CASSRWLRTDTQYF. The CDR3 nucleotides are TGCGCCAGCAGCCGGTGGCTTCGCACAGATACGCAGTATTTT.

The chain links TRBV5-5 to TRBJ1-4; maybe TRBD1 (5 bases). There are 15 residues in the CDR3. Trimming shortened V by 4 bases and J by 6 bases, and 16 bases separated the two germline ends. Germline CDR1 and CDR2: SGHKS and YYEKEE (reference sequence). In DNA form, the CDR3 reads TGTGCCAGCAGCATAACGGACACGTTGTATGAAAAACTGTTTTTT. Its protein is CASSITDTLYEKLFF.

This clone was seen once. V is TRBV4-3 and J is TRBJ2-5, with 15 positions matching TRBD2. The germline V gene has CDR1 LGHNA and CDR2 YSLEER. CDR3 length: 19 amino acids. J gave up 2 bases and V 4 bases, and 11 bases lay outside the gene matches. The DNA for the CDR3 is TGCGCCAGCAGCCCTCAGGGACTAGCGGGAGGCGGGCGGCAAGAGACCCAGTACTTC. Protein sequence: CASSPQGLAGGGRQETQYF.

The count of this clone is one. V usage is TRBV28 and J usage is TRBJ2-1, with unresolved D. Germline CDR1 and CDR2: MDHEN and SYDVKM. Trimming took off 2 bases at V and 0 bases at J, with 8 bases between the two ends. The CDR3 totals 15 residues. CDR3 in DNA: TGTGCCAGCAGTTTACTTTCGGACTCCTACAATGAGCAGTTCTTC. Its translation: CASSLLSDSYNEQFF.

The J gene is TRBJ1-3, the V gene TRBV5-8; D is uncertain. CDR1 SGHTS and CDR2 YDEGEE come from the germline V gene. The V and J ends lost 4 bases and 0 bases respectively, with 11 bases between them. The CDR3 has 15 amino acids. CDR3 sequence reads: CASSHGLDSGNTIYF. The CDR3 DNA reads as TGTGCCAGCAGCCATGGGCTGGACTCTGGAAACACCATATATTTT.

V is TRBV7-2 and J is TRBJ2-3, with a possible D match to TRBD1 (6 bases). Trimming stripped 5 bases from V and 1 base from J, with 10 bases between. Looked up from germline, CDR1 is SGHTA and CDR2 is FQGNSA. The CDR3 has 14 amino acids. The CDR3 bases are TGTGCCAGCAGCAGGACAGCGCGCACAGATACGCAGTATTTT. This translates into CASSRTARTDTQYF.

This clone was seen once. This chain connects TRBV19 to TRBJ1-5; D might be TRBD1 (5 bases). Trimming removed 3 bases at V and 5 bases at J, with 14 bases between. Germline values: CDR1 LNHDA, CDR2 SQIVND (reference sequence). This CDR3 is built from 15 residues. The CDR3 region has the DNA TGTGCCAGTAGTATCGACGCGGGACGGGATCAGCCCCAGCATTTT. The encoded protein is CASSIDAGRDQPQHF.

This rearrangement joins TRBV2 to TRBJ1-1, with 7 bases identical to TRBD1. The CDR3 spans 11 residues. The germline CDR1 and CDR2 sequences are SNHLY and FYNNEI. V lost 8 bases and J lost 10; bases outside the gene matches: 7. DNA of the CDR3: TGTGCCAGCTTGGACAGGTGGGGAGCTTTCTTT. Translated, it gives CASLDRWGAFF.

The chain couples TRBV28 to TRBJ2-5; 11 bases fit TRBD2. Germline CDR1 and CDR2: MDHEN and SYDVKM. The V segment lost 6 bases and the J segment 4 bases; nucleotides outside the gene matches: 7. The CDR3 length is 15 residues. The DNA for the CDR3 is TGTGCCAGCAGCCGGACTAGCGGGTGGGTAGAGACCCAGTACTTC. Amino acids: CASSRTSGWVETQYF. The full variable domain, in which reference TRBV28 and TRBJ2-5 provide the parts outside the CDR3, is DVKVTQSSRYLVKRTGEKVFLECVQDMDHENMFWYRQDPGLGLRLIYFSYDVKMKEKGDIPEGYSVSREKKERFSLILESASTNQTSMYLCASSRTSGWVETQYFGPGTRLLVL.

This clone was seen just once. The chain carries TRBV5-1 and TRBJ2-5; 9 bases map to TRBD2. Germline values: CDR1 SGHRS, CDR2 YFSETQ. The J segment lost 1 base and the V segment lost 4 bases, leaving 8 bases of the junction unmatched. The CDR3 extends over 16 amino acids. DNA of the CDR3: TGCGCCAGCAGCCCTGGACTAGCGCAAATCCAAGAGACCCAGTACTTC. Its translation is CASSPGLAQIQETQYF.

The chain carries TRBV15 and TRBJ2-7; TRBD2 matches at 11 bases. J lost 3 bases, V lost 2 bases, and 6 bases had no gene match. The CDR3 totals 16 residues. CDR1 and CDR2 (germline): LNHNV, YYDKDF (reference sequence). In DNA form, the CDR3 reads TGTGCCACCAGCAGATTGGAGACTAGCGGGATCTACGAGCAGTACTTC. It translates to CATSRLETSGIYEQYF.

J is TRBJ2-7 and V is TRBV11-2; TRBD2 matches 8 bases. Trimming took 8 bases from V and 8 from J; bases not matched to a gene: 14. Germline V CDR1 and CDR2: SGHAT, FQNNGV. This CDR3 is built from 14 residues. CDR3 protein: CASARRGAPWKQYF. The CDR3 DNA follows: TGTGCCAGCGCCCGGCGGGGGGCGCCTTGGAAGCAGTACTTC.

The rearrangement uses TRBV21-1 and TRBJ2-7. TRBV21-1 is termed a pseudogene. CDR3 length: 15 residues. CDR3 loop: CASSKGSSPLWDQYF. The CDR3 nucleotides read TGTGCCAGCAGCAAAGGCTCCTCTCCACTGTGGGACCAGTACTTC.

V and J are TRBV6-6 and TRBJ2-3; possibly TRBD1 for D (6 bases). Trimming pared 4 bases from V and 3 bases from J, leaving 17 bases between. Germline loops: CDR1 MNHNY, CDR2 SVGAGI (reference sequence). This CDR3 has 16 residues. The DNA of the CDR3 is TGTGCCAGCAGTTCCTCTAACAGGGCTATAACAGATACGCAGTATTTT. Translation: CASSSSNRAITDTQYF.

The rearrangement joins TRBV5-6 to TRBJ1-3, with TRBD1 matching 10 bases. With V trimmed by 4 bases and J by 0 bases, 4 bases remained unmatched. This CDR3 spans 16 amino acids. Germline assignment: CDR1 SGHDT and CDR2 YYEEEE. CDR3 region: CASSGQGVNSGNTIYF. CDR3 DNA: TGTGCCAGCAGCGGACAGGGGGTCAACTCTGGAAACACCATATATTTT. Full variable domain (missing parts from reference TRBV5-6 and TRBJ1-3): DAGVTQSPTHLIKTRGQQVTLRCSPKSGHDTVSWYQQALGQGPQFIFQYYEEEERQRGNFPDRFSGHQFPNYSSELNVNALLLGDSALYLCASSGQGVNSGNTIYFGEGSWLTVV.

V is TRBV18 and J is TRBJ1-3; D is perhaps TRBD1 (5 bases). Trimming took 6 bases from V and 2 from J, leaving 23 bases between them. CDR1 KGHSH and CDR2 LQKENI come from the germline V gene. The CDR3 consists of 18 residues. CDR3 amino acids: CASSSTGTPILPGNTIYF. The CDR3 DNA reads TGTGCCAGCTCGTCTACCGGGACCCCCATCCTCCCTGGAAACACCATATATTTT.

About this clone: Other DNA sequences in this sample translate to the same CDR3. This chain links TRBV7-2 with TRBJ2-3; no reliable D call. CDR3 length: 15 residues. Germline V gene lookup returns CDR1 SGHTA and CDR2 FQGNSA. V lost 1 base to trimming and J lost 0 bases, with 8 bases between them. The CDR3 is CASSLGRTSTDTQYF. CDR3 bases: TGTGCCAGCAGCTTAGGTAGGACCAGCACAGATACGCAGTATTTT.

This chain uses TRBV6-1 with TRBJ1-1, with a weak D call TRBD1 (6 bases). Germline loops: CDR1 MNHNS, CDR2 SASEGT. The V end was cut by 6 bases, the J end by 8 bases, with 16 bases between. The CDR3 is 13 amino acids. The CDR3 nucleotides are TGTGCCAGCAGACCGACAGGTCTGGGCGAAGCTTTCTTT. As protein: CASRPTGLGEAFF.

This clone is a singleton in its sample. In DNA form, the CDR3 reads TGTGCCAGCAGCGTAGAGACGAGGACTAGCGGGTACACAGATACGCAGTATTTT. This encodes CASSVETRTSGYTDTQYF. The V and J genes are TRBV9 and TRBJ2-3; 11 bases align to TRBD2. Germline V gene lookup returns CDR1 SGDLS and CDR2 YYNGEE. Unmatched junction bases numbered 8, after V lost 0 bases and J lost 2 bases. CDR3 length: 18 amino acids.

V is TRBV7-3 and J is TRBJ2-2; D not certain. This CDR3 is 13 amino acids long. The germline V gene encodes CDR1 SGHTA and CDR2 FQGTGA. V lost 5 bases and J lost 1, with 5 bases in between. CDR3 amino acids: CASSPGNTGELFF. CDR3 coding DNA: TGTGCCAGCAGCCCCGGGAACACCGGGGAGCTGTTTTTT.

This clone was seen a single time. The chain has TRBV20-1 and TRBJ1-5; no reliable D call. Germline-derived CDR1 and CDR2 are DFQATT and SNEGSKA (reference sequence). V lost 3 bases, J lost 7 bases, and 7 bases lay in between. CDR3 length: 11 residues. The CDR3 DNA is TGCAGTGCTAGTAGGACGCAGCCCCAGCATTTT. The encoded protein is CSASRTQPQHF.

This chain connects TRBV10-3 to TRBJ1-1; D call uncertain. The CDR3 totals 13 residues. Germline V CDR1 and CDR2: ENHRY, SYGVKD. Trimming took 1 base from V and 1 from J, leaving 4 bases between them. In DNA, the CDR3 is TGTGCCATCAGTGAGTACGGGAACACTGAAGCTTTCTTT. This codes for CAISEYGNTEAFF.

This chain connects TRBV27 to TRBJ1-5; D gene ambiguous. The CDR3 contains 16 residues. Trimming left V 5 bases short and J 5 bases short, with 19 bases between. Germline CDR1 is MNHEY and CDR2 is SMNVEV (reference sequence). The CDR3 loop reads CASSETSISAHQPQHF. Here the CDR3 DNA reads TGTGCCAGCAGTGAGACGTCCATCTCAGCTCATCAGCCCCAGCATTTT.

This clone has a single count. V is TRBV5-1 and J is TRBJ2-1, with D unclear. This CDR3 is built from 15 residues. Germline V gives CDR1 SGHRS, CDR2 YFSETQ. Trimming took 5 bases from V and 5 from J, leaving 17 bases between them. The CDR3 protein is CASRPYSSPHNEQFF. CDR3 in DNA: TGCGCCAGCAGACCCTACTCCTCTCCCCACAATGAGCAGTTCTTC.

This clone was seen once. The J gene is TRBJ1-4, the V gene TRBV29-1; D uncertain. CDR1 and CDR2 (germline): SQVTM, ANQGSEA. V was pared by 4 bases and J by 7 bases, with 10 bases between. There are 12 residues in the CDR3. The chain's CDR3 is CSVAGGSEKLFF. In nucleotides, the CDR3 is TGCAGCGTTGCTGGCGGAAGTGAAAAACTGTTTTTT.

This clone was counted a single time. The chain couples TRBV11-3 to TRBJ1-2; unclear D gene. Germline V gene sequence: CDR1 SGHNT, CDR2 YENEEA. This CDR3 has 13 residues. V lost 0 bases and J lost 6, with 8 bases in between. CDR3 sequence (DNA): TGTGCCAGCAGCTTAGAGGGTGATCATGGCTACACCTTC. This codes for CASSLEGDHGYTF.

The chain is built from TRBV6-1 and TRBJ1-5, with 12 bases identical to TRBD1. The CDR3 contains 14 residues. V trimming: 7 bases; J trimming: 15 bases; junction bases outside the gene matches: 13. Germline V gene sequence: CDR1 MNHNS, CDR2 SASEGT. CDR3 in DNA: TGTGCCAGCATTCCCGGGACAGGGGGCGCGGGGGGGCATTTT. Its protein is CASIPGTGGAGGHF.

The V and J genes are TRBV28 and TRBJ2-7, with 9 nucleotides matching TRBD2. CDR1 is MDHEN, CDR2 SYDVKM, per germline. V lost 7 bases to trimming and J lost 0 bases; unmatched junction nucleotides: 10. The CDR3 sequence is 16 residues long. CDR3 loop: CASTHGLARTSYEQYF. In nucleotides, the CDR3 is TGTGCCAGCACCCACGGACTAGCGAGAACCTCCTACGAGCAGTACTTC.

This rearrangement joins TRBV5-4 to TRBJ2-1, with D possibly matching TRBD2 (5 bases). Trimming cost V 0 bases and J 5 bases, with 9 bases left between them. The CDR3 sequence is 14 residues long. Germline V gives CDR1 SGHNT, CDR2 YYREEE (reference sequence). The CDR3 here is CASSLGLINNEQFF. Written as DNA, the CDR3 is TGTGCCAGCAGCTTGGGACTAATAAACAATGAGCAGTTCTTC.

Points on this clone: The same CDR3 arises from other DNA sequences in this sample as well. The rearrangement links TRBV5-1 to TRBJ2-2, with D hard to call. Per the germline V gene, CDR1 is SGHRS and CDR2 is YFSETQ. This CDR3 is 12 amino acids long. Between the trimmed V and J ends, which lost 2 bases and 3 bases, there was a span of 2 bases. The DNA for the CDR3 is TGCGCCAGCAGCTTAGACACCGGGGAGCTGTTTTTT. Its protein is CASSLDTGELFF.